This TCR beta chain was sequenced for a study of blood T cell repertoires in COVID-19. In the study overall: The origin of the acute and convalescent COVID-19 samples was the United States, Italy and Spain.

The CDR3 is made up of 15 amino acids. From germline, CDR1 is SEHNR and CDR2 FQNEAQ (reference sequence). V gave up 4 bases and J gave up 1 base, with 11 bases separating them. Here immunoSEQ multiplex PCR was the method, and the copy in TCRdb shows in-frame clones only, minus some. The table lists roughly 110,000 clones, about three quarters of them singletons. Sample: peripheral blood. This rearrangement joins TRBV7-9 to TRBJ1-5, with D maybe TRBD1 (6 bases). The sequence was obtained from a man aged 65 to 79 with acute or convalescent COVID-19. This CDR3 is CASSSQGMSNQPQHF. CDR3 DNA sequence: TGTGCCAGCAGCTCCCAGGGGATGAGCAATCAGCCCCAGCATTTT.